The TCR beta chain described here comes from a study of cytomegalovirus exposure and HLA in healthy donors. Notes on the study in general: Researchers had no immune exposure information except CMV serostatus available.

Use of 60 Vbeta and 13 Jbeta primers characterized the PCR. TCRdb keeps only in-frame clones here, not all; method: immunoSEQ multiplex PCR. The sample contains 95,000 to 150,000 clones, around 76% of which appear only once. Germline V lookup: CDR1 MDHEN, CDR2 SYDVKM. Trimming shortened V by 6 bases and J by 3 bases, and 15 bases separated the two germline ends. This CDR3 has 14 amino acids. As regards this clone: The antigen is not known.

Sequences were obtained from PBMCs. The chain combines TRBV28 with TRBJ2-7; a weak D match, TRBD2 (5 bases). The receptor was derived from a man aged 60 to 75 in good health and CMV-seropositive. This CDR3 is CASSGTTTLYEQYF. CDR3 DNA sequence: TGTGCCAGCAGCGGTACGACTACCCTCTACGAGCAGTACTTC.